Given below is one T cell receptor beta chain in context. These data are taken from a study of blood T cell repertoires in COVID-19. Study-wide background: T cells, B-cell-depleted T cells, or PBMCs provided the cDNA or gDNA that served as material.

Losses at the gene ends were 5 bases for V and 3 bases for J; bases not matched to a gene: 3. Germline V gene lookup returns CDR1 LNHDA and CDR2 SQIVND (reference sequence). This CDR3 spans 13 amino acids. How the authors handled the data: Researchers report that nucleated cell counts were estimated from reference gene primer amplification. Sequencing was performed with immunoSEQ multiplex PCR; in TCRdb, only in-frame clones are kept and a portion is missing. V, J and clone size are taken as reported in that table, and D and trimming were inferred from the DNA itself. The table lists 80,000 to 100,000 clones, 87% of them singletons.

This chain joins TRBV19 and TRBJ1-1, with 7 bases matching TRBD1. Sequencing used peripheral blood. The TCR sequence derives from an older man with acute or convalescent COVID-19. CDR3 DNA sequence: TGTGCCAGTAGTTCTGACAGGGACACTGAAGCTTTCTTT. It specifies CASSSDRDTEAFF.